This T cell receptor beta chain derives from a study of blood T cell repertoires in COVID-19. Study in general: T cells, B-cell-depleted T cells, or PBMCs provided the cDNA or gDNA that served as material.

The CDR3 has 17 residues. With V trimmed by 5 bases and J by 4 bases, 12 bases remained unmatched. Germline values: CDR1 MDHEN, CDR2 SYDVKM. In the authors' workflow: Amplification with reference gene primers provided the estimates of nucleated cell counts. Some clones are missing from TCRdb's copy, which holds only in-frame ones; the method was immunoSEQ multiplex PCR. V and J calls and clone size are given by that table; D and trimming were obtained from the DNA. The sample includes 150,000 or so clones, roughly four fifths of them seen just once. Sequencing was done on a sample of peripheral blood. The gene calls are TRBV28 and TRBJ1-1; TRBD1 matches 11 bases. The TCR was taken from a woman aged 55-70 years with acute or convalescent COVID-19. The CDR3 is CASSPRRTGTGGTEAFF. The CDR3 DNA is TGTGCCAGCAGTCCCCGAAGAACAGGGACAGGGGGCACTGAAGCTTTCTTT.